The next 22 T cell receptor beta chains were all read from a single sample in a study of T cell responses to AZD1222 COVID-19 vaccine. TCRdb keeps only in-frame clones here, not all; method: immunoSEQ multiplex PCR. Here the sample spans 110,000 to 150,000 clones, about 93% being singletons. The sample consisted of peripheral blood, taken on day 0 of AZD1222 vaccination. These receptors originate from an adult in good health.

The rearrangement uses TRBV7-9 and TRBJ2-7; no clear D gene. Trimming removed 5 bases from V and 6 bases from J, with 11 bases in between. There are 12 residues in the CDR3. Germline lookup yields CDR1 SEHNR and CDR2 FQNEAQ (reference sequence). CDR3 residues: CASSPRRGEQYF. The DNA of the CDR3 is TGTGCCAGCAGCCCTAGACGTGGCGAGCAGTACTTC.

The rearrangement links TRBV6-1 to TRBJ1-4, with a possible D match to TRBD1 (5 bases). The V gene lost 3 bases and the J gene lost 7 bases, with 21 bases spanning the gap. CDR3 length equals 17 residues. CDR1 MNHNS and CDR2 SASEGT come from the germline V gene. This CDR3 reads CASSEGLNGLRFEKLFF. The CDR3 DNA reads TGTGCCAGCAGTGAGGGGCTGAACGGACTGCGGTTTGAAAAACTGTTTTTT.

The rearrangement uses TRBV23-1 and TRBJ2-3, with TRBD1 matching 9 bases. TRBV23-1 counts as an open reading frame of uncertain function. V dropped 3 bases and J dropped 0; count of bases not matched to a gene: 4. The CDR3 loop spans 16 amino acids. As DNA, the CDR3 is TGCGCCAGCAGTCAGTACAGGGGGCCTAGCACAGATACGCAGTATTTT. It encodes CASSQYRGPSTDTQYF.

This rearrangement joins TRBV3-1 (or the pseudogene TRBV3-2) to TRBJ1-2, with no clear D. Deletions cut 3 bases from V and 3 bases from J, with 11 bases between. This CDR3 region has 14 residues. Germline V CDR1 and CDR2: LGHDT, YNNKEL (reference sequence). The CDR3 reads CASSHPSGYYGYTF. The CDR3 region has the DNA TGTGCCAGCAGCCACCCCTCAGGCTACTATGGCTACACCTTC.

The J gene is TRBJ2-7, the V gene TRBV7-2; D unclear. The V gene lost 5 bases and the J gene lost 2 bases, with 13 bases spanning the gap. Germline CDR1 reads SGHTA; CDR2 reads FQGNSA. The CDR3 runs 14 residues. DNA of the CDR3: TGTGCCAGCAGCGAAGGATTAGGGCCCTACGAGCAGTACTTC. Translation gives CASSEGLGPYEQYF.

The chain joins TRBV5-1 to TRBJ1-4; D not resolved. The CDR3 totals 16 residues. Germline CDR1 is SGHRS and CDR2 is YFSETQ. V dropped 1 base and J dropped 3 bases, with 13 bases sitting between them. The CDR3 spells CASSLFSADPNEKLFF. The DNA of the CDR3 is TGCGCCAGCAGCTTGTTTTCCGCAGACCCTAATGAAAAACTGTTTTTT.

The V gene is TRBV6-2 or TRBV6-3, the J gene TRBJ2-5; tentatively, D is TRBD1 (6 bases). This CDR3 comprises 20 residues. V gave up 0 bases and J gave up 3 bases, with 26 bases separating them. The germline CDR1 and CDR2 sequences are MNHEY and SVGEGT. The CDR3 DNA reads TGTGCCAGCAGTTACTCGTGGGGTTGGGGAACAGGGAGCCCAAAAGAGACCCAGTACTTC. This translates into CASSYSWGWGTGSPKETQYF.

As for this clone: At one end, the junction sequence differs from germline, possibly due to a read error. The rearrangement links TRBV6-1 to TRBJ2-7; a weak D match, TRBD1 (6 bases). The germline CDR1 and CDR2 sequences are MNHNS and SASEGT. The CDR3 length is 14 residues. In DNA form, the CDR3 reads TGTGCCAGCAGGGAAGACAGGACAACCTACGAGCAGTACTTC. Protein sequence: CASREDRTTYEQYF.

The table lists this clone with a count of one. The V gene is TRBV6-5, the J gene TRBJ2-7, with 8 bases aligning to TRBD1. The CDR3 is 12 amino acids. Germline V gene sequence: CDR1 MNHEY, CDR2 SVGAGI. After removal of 6 bases from V and 5 bases from J, the junction contained 3 bases not matched to a gene. CDR3 residues: CASRTGANEQYF. In DNA, the CDR3 is TGTGCCAGCAGGACAGGGGCGAACGAGCAGTACTTC.

The V call is TRBV6-2 or TRBV6-3, the J call TRBJ2-5; 9 positions agree with TRBD2. The CDR3 runs 16 residues. CDR1 and CDR2 from the germline V gene are MNHEY and SVGEGT. J lost 5 bases, V lost 2 bases, and 9 bases had no gene match. The CDR3 reads CASSYPMAGGSETQYF. The CDR3 DNA is TGTGCCAGCAGTTACCCAATGGCGGGAGGGTCTGAGACCCAGTACTTC.

The rearrangement uses TRBV19 and TRBJ1-2, with a weak D call TRBD1 (5 bases). Between the trimmed V and J ends, which lost 5 bases and 4 bases, there was a span of 8 bases. The CDR3 sequence is 12 residues long. From germline, CDR1 is LNHDA and CDR2 SQIVND (reference sequence). The CDR3 is CASSWDGYGYTF. The CDR3 bases are TGTGCCAGTAGTTGGGACGGCTATGGCTACACCTTC. The full variable domain, rest sourced from reference TRBV19 and TRBJ1-2, is DGGITQSPKYLFRKEGQNVTLSCEQNLNHDAMYWYRQDPGQGLRLIYYSQIVNDFQKGDIAEGYSVSREKKESFPLTVTSAQKNPTAFYLCASSWDGYGYTFGSGTRLTVV.

J is TRBJ2-3 and V is TRBV9, with 14 bases matching TRBD2. The CDR3 loop spans 17 amino acids. J lost 3 bases, V lost 0 bases, and 3 bases had no gene match. Germline loops: CDR1 SGDLS, CDR2 YYNGEE. CDR3 sequence: CASSVVGTSGRTDTQYF. CDR3 nucleotides: TGTGCCAGCAGCGTAGTCGGGACTAGCGGGAGAACAGATACGCAGTATTTT.

The V and J genes are TRBV5-1 and TRBJ2-7; D is unclear. The CDR3 totals 14 residues. Germline values: CDR1 SGHRS, CDR2 YFSETQ. V lost 0 bases to trimming and J lost 2 bases, with 9 bases between them. The CDR3 nucleotides read TGCGCCAGCAGCTTGGCCGCACGGCCCTACGAGCAGTACTTC. It specifies CASSLAARPYEQYF.

This clone was detected only a few times. This chain links TRBV19 with TRBJ2-3; D is ambiguous. The CDR3 covers 14 residues. Germline CDR1 and CDR2: LNHDA and SQIVND (reference sequence). V was trimmed by 3 bases and J by 4 bases, leaving 11 bases between them. CDR3 sequence reads: CASSMPPPADTQYF. The CDR3 DNA is TGTGCCAGTAGTATGCCCCCGCCGGCAGATACGCAGTATTTT.

The genes are TRBV14 and TRBJ1-1; maybe TRBD1 (5 bases). Trimming pared 0 bases from V and 7 bases from J, leaving 9 bases between. The CDR3 has 13 residues. Germline CDR1 is SGHDN and CDR2 is FVKESK. As DNA, the CDR3 is TGTGCCAGCAGCCAAGAAGGTGGGGGTGAAGCTTTCTTT. It translates to CASSQEGGGEAFF.

This clone was counted once. This chain connects TRBV10-2 to TRBJ2-7, with TRBD2 matching 7 bases. V was clipped by 8 bases and J by 2 bases; unmatched bases: 3. CDR3 length equals 12 residues. Germline CDR1 is WSHSY and CDR2 is SAAADI. CDR3: CASSGGTYEQYF. CDR3 DNA: TGCGCCAGCTCCGGGGGGACCTACGAGCAGTACTTC.

The rearrangement joins TRBV5-4 to TRBJ2-7; 9 positions match TRBD1. CDR1 SGHNT and CDR2 YYREEE come from the germline V gene (reference sequence). This CDR3 comprises 15 residues. Trimming took 2 bases from V and 7 from J; bases not matched to a gene: 10. The CDR3 here is CASSFPGTGYREQYF. Written as DNA, the CDR3 is TGTGCCAGCAGCTTCCCTGGGACAGGGTATCGTGAGCAGTACTTC.

The chain employs TRBV5-1 and TRBJ2-7, with D perhaps TRBD1 (5 bases). V was pared by 3 bases and J by 1 base, with 8 bases between. This CDR3 contains 13 residues. Germline V gene lookup returns CDR1 SGHRS and CDR2 YFSETQ. The CDR3 region has the DNA TGCGCCAGCAGCTCCAGGGATTCCTACGAGCAGTACTTC. Translated, it gives CASSSRDSYEQYF.

J is TRBJ2-2 and V is TRBV11-2; 10 bases align to TRBD2. V lost 0 bases, J lost 6 bases, and 1 base stayed unmatched. Germline lookup yields CDR1 SGHAT and CDR2 FQNNGV. This CDR3 spans 15 amino acids. DNA of the CDR3: TGTGCCAGCAGCTTAGAGGGACTAGCGTCCGGGGAGCTGTTTTTT. This gives the protein CASSLEGLASGELFF.

The chain carries TRBV28 and TRBJ1-3; D gene ambiguous. Germline values: CDR1 MDHEN, CDR2 SYDVKM. The CDR3 length is 16 residues. V lost 4 bases and J 0 bases, leaving 13 bases between the germline ends. CDR3 sequence: CASSSTPALSGNTIYF. Here the CDR3 DNA reads TGTGCCAGCAGTTCAACCCCAGCCCTCTCTGGAAACACCATATATTTT.

V gene TRBV5-1 combines with J gene TRBJ2-1, with 7 bases that match TRBD2. CDR3 length: 14 residues. Looked up from germline, CDR1 is SGHRS and CDR2 is YFSETQ. Losses at the gene ends were 3 bases for V and 8 bases for J; bases not matched to a gene: 8. CDR3 in DNA: TGCGCCAGCAGCTCCCGACTAGCACTCGATGAGCAGTTCTTC. This translates into CASSSRLALDEQFF.

This clone was observed a single time. The chain is built from TRBV11-2 and TRBJ2-1, with D perhaps matching TRBD2 (5 bases). Trimming removed 2 bases from V and 7 bases from J, with 15 bases in between. Germline V gives CDR1 SGHAT, CDR2 FQNNGV. This CDR3 is built from 15 residues. For the CDR3, the DNA is TGTGCCAGCAGCTTATCCGGGAATCGTCTTAATGAGCAGTTCTTC. Translated, it gives CASSLSGNRLNEQFF.